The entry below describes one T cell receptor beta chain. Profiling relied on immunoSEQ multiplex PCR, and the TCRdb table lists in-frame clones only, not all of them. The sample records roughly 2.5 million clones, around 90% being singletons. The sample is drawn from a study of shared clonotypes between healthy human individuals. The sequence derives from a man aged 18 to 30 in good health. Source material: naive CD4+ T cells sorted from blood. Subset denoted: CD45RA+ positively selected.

CDR3 loop: CAISELGPGSSGNTIYF. The CDR3 region has the DNA TGTGCCATCAGTGAGTTAGGCCCCGGGAGCTCTGGAAACACCATATATTTT. The chain recombines TRBV10-3 with TRBJ1-3; D ambiguous. CDR3 length: 17 amino acids. Per the germline V gene, CDR1 is ENHRY and CDR2 is SYGVKD. V lost 1 base and J 0 bases, leaving 13 bases between the germline ends.